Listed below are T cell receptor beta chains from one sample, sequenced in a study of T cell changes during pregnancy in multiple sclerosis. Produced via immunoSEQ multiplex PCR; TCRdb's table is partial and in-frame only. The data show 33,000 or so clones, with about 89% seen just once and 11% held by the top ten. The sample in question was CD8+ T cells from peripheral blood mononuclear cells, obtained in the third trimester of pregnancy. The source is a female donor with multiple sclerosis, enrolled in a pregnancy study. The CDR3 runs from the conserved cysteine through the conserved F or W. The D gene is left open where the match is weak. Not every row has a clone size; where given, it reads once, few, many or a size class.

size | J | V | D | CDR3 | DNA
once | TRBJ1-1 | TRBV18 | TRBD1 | CASSPGQGIDTEAFF | TGTGCCAGCTCACCGGGACAGGGGATCGACACTGAAGCTTTCTTT
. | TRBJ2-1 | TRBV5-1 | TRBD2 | CASRNPGTSRYNEQFF | TGCGCCAGCAGAAACCCAGGGACTAGCAGGTACAATGAGCAGTTCTTC
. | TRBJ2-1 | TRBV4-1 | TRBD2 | CASSQDRAGVQNEQFF | TGCGCCAGCAGCCAAGATCGAGCGGGAGTTCAAAATGAGCAGTTCTTC
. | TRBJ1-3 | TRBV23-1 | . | CASSQSKQFWTAAPYPLNTIYF | TGCGCCAGCAGTCAATCGAAACAATTCTGGACAGCGGCGCCTTACCCCCTTAACACCATATATTTT
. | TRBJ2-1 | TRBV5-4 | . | CASRRADEQFF | TGTGCCAGCAGGAGAGCCGATGAGCAGTTCTTC
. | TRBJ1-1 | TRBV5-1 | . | CASSLDVRGTEAFF | TGCGCCAGCAGCTTGGATGTGCGGGGCACTGAAGCTTTCTTT
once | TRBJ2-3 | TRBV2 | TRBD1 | CASTAGGIDTQYF | TGTGCCAGCACCGCAGGGGGTATAGATACGCAGTATTTT
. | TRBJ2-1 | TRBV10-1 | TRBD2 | CASLLEDTSGRVTTDNEQFF | TGCGCCAGCCTACTTGAGGATACTAGCGGGAGGGTTACCACTGACAATGAGCAGTTCTTC
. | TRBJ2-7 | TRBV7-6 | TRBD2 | CASSLALAGGRYEQYF | TGTGCCAGCAGCTTAGCTCTAGCGGGGGGACGTTACGAGCAGTACTTC
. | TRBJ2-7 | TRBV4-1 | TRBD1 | CASSRDRGTGEQYF | TGCGCCAGCAGCCGGGACAGGGGGACTGGCGAGCAGTACTTC
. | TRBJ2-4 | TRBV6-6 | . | CASAGSKNIQYF | TGTGCCTCAGCGGGTTCCAAAAACATTCAGTACTTC
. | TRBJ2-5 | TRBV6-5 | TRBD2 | CASIDRREQETQYF | TGTGCCAGCATCGATCGGCGGGAGCAAGAGACCCAGTACTTC
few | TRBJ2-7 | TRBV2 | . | CASSDGREHEQYF | TGTGCCAGCAGTGACGGCAGGGAACACGAGCAGTACTTC
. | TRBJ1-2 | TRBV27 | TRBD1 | CASSFQGQGALGYTF | TGTGCCAGCAGTTTCCAGGGACAGGGGGCACTTGGCTACACCTTC
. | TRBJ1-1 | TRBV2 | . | CADAGATEAFF | TGTGCCGACGCAGGGGCCACTGAAGCTTTCTTT
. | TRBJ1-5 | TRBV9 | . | CASSVDGRNQPQHF | TGTGCCAGCAGCGTAGATGGCCGTAATCAGCCCCAGCATTTT
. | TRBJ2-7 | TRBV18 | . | CASSLRDTTSYEQYF | TGTGCCAGCTCACTACGGGACACGACCTCCTACGAGCAGTACTTC
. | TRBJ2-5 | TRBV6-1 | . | CASSIRDLIQETQYF | TGTGCCAGCAGTATCCGGGACTTGATTCAAGAGACCCAGTACTTC
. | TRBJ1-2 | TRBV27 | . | CASSTSVEGGDKFGYTF | .
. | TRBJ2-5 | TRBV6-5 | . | CASKQYQETQYF | TGTGCCAGCAAACAGTACCAAGAGACCCAGTACTTC
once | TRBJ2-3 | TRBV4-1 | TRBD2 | CASSQELAGGGDTQYF | TGCGCCAGCAGCCAAGAACTAGCGGGAGGGGGGGATACGCAGTATTTT
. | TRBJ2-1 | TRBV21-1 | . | CASRSGTSGRGNEQFF | TGTGCCAGCCGCTCAGGGACTAGCGGGAGAGGTAATGAGCAGTTCTTC
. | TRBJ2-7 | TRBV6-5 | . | CASSYSGRSYEQYF | TGTGCCAGCAGTTACTCGGGCAGGTCCTACGAGCAGTACTTC
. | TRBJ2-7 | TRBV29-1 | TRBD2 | CSGLAGANYEQYF | TGCAGCGGTCTAGCGGGAGCGAATTACGAGCAGTACTTC
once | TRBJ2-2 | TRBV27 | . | CASSYSGMYTGELFF | TGTGCCAGCAGTTATTCAGGGATGTACACCGGGGAGCTGTTTTTT
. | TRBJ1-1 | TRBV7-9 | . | CASSLEFASTEAFF | TGTGCCAGCAGCTTAGAGTTCGCTAGTACTGAAGCTTTCTTT
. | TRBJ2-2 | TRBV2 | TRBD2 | CASSGVDGGYTGELFF | TGTGCCAGCAGTGGTGTCGACGGGGGGTACACCGGGGAGCTGTTTTTT
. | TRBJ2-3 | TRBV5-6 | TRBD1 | CASSLRQGEADTQYF | TGTGCCAGCAGCTTAAGACAGGGGGAAGCAGATACGCAGTATTTT
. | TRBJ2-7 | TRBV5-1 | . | CASSPRSSEQYF | TGCGCCAGCAGCCCCAGGTCAAGCGAGCAGTACTTC
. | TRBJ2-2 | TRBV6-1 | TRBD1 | CASRDRAFTGELFF | TGTGCCAGCAGAGACAGGGCTTTCACCGGGGAGCTGTTTTTT
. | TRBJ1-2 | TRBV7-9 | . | CASSPQPGANYGYTF | TGTGCCAGCAGCCCCCAGCCGGGAGCTAACTATGGCTACACCTTC
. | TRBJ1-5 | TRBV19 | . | CASNNRVRQPQHF | TGTGCCAGTAACAACAGGGTAAGACAGCCCCAGCATTTT
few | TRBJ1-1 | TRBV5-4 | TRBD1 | CASSPRTGGNTEAFF | TGTGCCAGCAGCCCCCGAACAGGGGGAAACACTGAAGCTTTCTTT
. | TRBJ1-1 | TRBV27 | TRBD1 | CASKPQGQGYTEAFF | TGTGCCAGCAAACCACAGGGACAGGGGTATACTGAAGCTTTCTTT
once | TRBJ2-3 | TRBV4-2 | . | CASSNPEQGGRDTQYF | TGTGCCAGCAGCAACCCTGAGCAGGGGGGTAGGGATACGCAGTATTTT
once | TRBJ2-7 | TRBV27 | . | CASSLRYRVGYEQYF | TGTGCCAGCAGTTTAAGGTATCGGGTCGGCTACGAGCAGTACTTC
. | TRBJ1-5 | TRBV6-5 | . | CASSYVRGGPQHF | TGTGCCAGCAGTTATGTAAGGGGAGGGCCCCAGCATTTT
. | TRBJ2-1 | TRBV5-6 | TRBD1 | CASSSATGILGEQFF | TGTGCCAGCAGCTCGGCGACAGGGATACTTGGTGAGCAGTTCTTC
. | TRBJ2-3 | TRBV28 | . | CAFQFDTQYF | TGTGCCTTTCAGTTTGATACGCAGTATTTT
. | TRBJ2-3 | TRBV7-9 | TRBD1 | CASSSGDRGRDTDTQYF | TGTGCCAGCAGCTCTGGGGACAGGGGGCGCGATACAGATACGCAGTATTTT
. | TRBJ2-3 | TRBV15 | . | CATSRDRADTQYF | TGTGCCACCAGCAGAGATCGCGCAGATACGCAGTATTTT
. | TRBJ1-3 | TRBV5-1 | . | CASSSTADGENTIYF | TGCGCCAGCAGTTCGACTGCTGACGGGGAAAACACCATATATTTT
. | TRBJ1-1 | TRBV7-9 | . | CASSFPGLNTEAFF | TGTGCCAGCAGCTTTCCGGGGTTGAACACTGAAGCTTTCTTT
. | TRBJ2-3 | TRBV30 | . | CAWNGNRRTDTQYF | TGTGCCTGGAACGGTAACAGACGCACAGATACGCAGTATTTT
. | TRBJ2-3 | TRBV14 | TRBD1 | CASSQVGETGTEATDTQYF | TGTGCCAGCAGCCAAGTCGGGGAAACCGGGACAGAGGCAACAGATACGCAGTATTTT